What follows are 5 T cell receptor beta chains derived from one specimen sequenced in a study of shared clonotypes between healthy human individuals. Naive CD8 cells were CD45RO-negative, positively selected for CCR7, excluding terminally differentiated effector memory CD45RA+ cells. Clones were read by immunoSEQ multiplex PCR, and TCRdb kept only the in-frame ones, dropping some. The sample carries 800,000 or so clones, 95% to 97% recorded once. Sequenced: naive CD8+ T cells sorted from blood. The receptors shown here come from a young man in good health.

The chain uses TRBV30 and TRBJ2-5; 11 bases line up with TRBD2. The ends lost 6 bases at V and 5 bases at J; junction bases unmatched: 5. Germline V gives CDR1 GTSNPN, CDR2 SVGIG (reference sequence). The CDR3 has 13 residues. CDR3 sequence: CACLAGGGETQYF. In DNA, the CDR3 is TGTGCCTGTCTAGCGGGAGGAGGCGAGACCCAGTACTTC.

The chain has TRBV25-1 and TRBJ2-2, with a possible D match to TRBD1 (6 bases). CDR1 is MGHDK, CDR2 SYGVNS, per germline. This CDR3 region has 15 residues. V was shortened by 1 base and J by 7 bases, with 13 bases between the two germline ends. CDR3 DNA sequence: TGTGCCAGCAGTGAATCATGGGGGCCAGGCGGGGAGCTGTTTTTT. It codes for CASSESWGPGGELFF.

This sequence joins TRBV27 and TRBJ2-3, with D tentatively TRBD2 (6 bases). There are 16 residues in the CDR3. Between the trimmed V and J ends, which lost 3 bases and 4 bases, there was a span of 17 bases. Germline V lookup: CDR1 MNHEY, CDR2 SMNVEV (reference sequence). CDR3 nucleotides: TGTGCCAGCAGTTTGGGGAGCAGCGGGTATTCAGATACGCAGTATTTT. As protein: CASSLGSSGYSDTQYF.

The chain recombines TRBV27 with TRBJ2-1, with D maybe TRBD2 (6 bases). V dropped 4 bases and J dropped 7 bases, with 14 bases sitting between them. The CDR3 has 14 residues. The V gene's germline CDR1 is MNHEY and CDR2 SMNVEV (reference sequence). The DNA of the CDR3 is TGTGCCAGCAGTTCCCCGGGAGTGAGGAATGAGCAGTTCTTC. Translation: CASSSPGVRNEQFF.

The chain couples TRBV6-1 to TRBJ2-7; D uncertain. Trimming cost V 3 bases and J 6 bases, with 9 bases left between them. CDR1 is MNHNS and CDR2 is SASEGT in the germline V gene. The CDR3 totals 12 residues. CDR3 loop: CASSDWNTEQYF. DNA of the CDR3: TGTGCCAGCAGTGATTGGAACACCGAGCAGTACTTC.